The 20 T cell receptor beta chains below come from one sample, sequenced in a study of shared clonotypes between healthy human individuals. Sequencing used immunoSEQ multiplex PCR; TCRdb keeps in-frame clones, though not all of them. The sample carries approximately 940,000 clones, over 75% recorded once. Sequencing input: memory CD4+ T cells sorted from blood. Described subset: CD45RA-negative fraction. Receptors originate from a man between 18 and 29 years old in good health.

The CDR3 region has the DNA TGCGCCAGCAGCTCCGCGCGCCTTAATGAAAAACTGTTTTTT. It translates to CASSSARLNEKLFF. V and J are TRBV4-1 and TRBJ1-4, with unresolved D. Deletions cut 5 bases from V and 4 bases from J, with 11 bases between. The CDR3 runs to 14 residues. The germline V gene encodes CDR1 MGHRA and CDR2 YSYEKL.

The chain joins TRBV4-1 to TRBJ2-7; 14 positions agree with TRBD2. CDR3 size: 18 residues. V lost 3 bases and J lost 5; bases outside the gene matches: 12. Germline V gene lookup returns CDR1 MGHRA and CDR2 YSYEKL. The CDR3: CASSHGWTRTSGGNEQYF. The CDR3 region has the DNA TGCGCCAGCAGCCACGGGTGGACCCGGACTAGCGGGGGGAACGAGCAGTACTTC.

The chain employs TRBV7-9 and TRBJ2-5; possibly TRBD2 for D (6 bases). The CDR3 is 16 residues long. V dropped 5 bases and J dropped 1 base, with 17 bases sitting between them. Germline values: CDR1 SEHNR, CDR2 FQNEAQ (reference sequence). The CDR3 loop is CASSPIKGTAQETQYF. CDR3 DNA sequence: TGTGCCAGCAGCCCTATCAAGGGGACTGCCCAAGAGACCCAGTACTTC.

V is TRBV11-2 and J is TRBJ2-1; D gene unclear. CDR1 is SGHAT, CDR2 FQNNGV, per germline. This CDR3 spans 13 amino acids. Trimming left V 3 bases short and J 5 bases short, with 8 bases between. For the CDR3, the DNA is TGTGCCAGCAGCTTCAGCGACAACAATGAGCAGTTCTTC. This gives the protein CASSFSDNNEQFF.

This clone was counted ten times or more. The V call is TRBV6-5, the J call TRBJ1-5; the D gene is possibly TRBD1 (6 bases). Trimming removed 4 bases at V and 4 bases at J, with 11 bases between. CDR3 size: 14 residues. Germline V gives CDR1 MNHEY, CDR2 SVGAGI. The CDR3 DNA follows: TGTGCCAGCAGTTCAGGGGCTCATAATCAGCCCCAGCATTTT. Its protein is CASSSGAHNQPQHF.

This chain connects TRBV6-6 to TRBJ1-3; possibly TRBD1 for D (6 bases). Trimming took 7 bases from V and 4 from J, leaving 14 bases between them. The CDR3 is made up of 14 amino acids. Per the germline V gene, CDR1 is MNHNY and CDR2 is SVGAGI (reference sequence). The CDR3 nucleotides read TGTGCCAGCATGGGAACAGGGTCCGGAAACACCATATATTTT. Residues: CASMGTGSGNTIYF.

About this clone itself: The DNA is left out, because the CDR3 cannot be placed on it with certainty; the CDR3 is given as TCRdb lists it. The rearrangement joins TRBV21-1 to TRBJ1-1. TRBV21-1 is marked as a pseudogene. The CDR3 spans 13 residues, counting both ends. The CDR3 is CASVGSGAPEAFF.

V gene TRBV4-1 combines with J gene TRBJ2-3; 7 bases are shared with TRBD1. V dropped 5 bases and J dropped 2; count of bases not matched to a gene: 10. The germline V gene encodes CDR1 MGHRA and CDR2 YSYEKL. The CDR3 length is 16 residues. CDR3 region: CASSDTRGRDTDTQYF. As DNA, the CDR3 is TGCGCCAGCAGCGATACTAGGGGGCGCGACACAGATACGCAGTATTTT.

This clone was observed a few times. The chain uses TRBV20-1 and TRBJ1-2; 8 positions agree with TRBD1. J gave up 7 bases and V 3 bases, and 1 base lay outside the gene matches. The CDR3 consists of 11 residues. Germline CDR1 DFQATT, CDR2 SNEGSKA (reference sequence). CDR3 sequence (DNA): TGCAGTGCTAGGGACAGGGCTGGCTACACCTTC. Amino acid sequence: CSARDRAGYTF.

The chain is built from TRBV10-2 and TRBJ2-1, with a tentative D call TRBD1 (6 bases). The CDR3 is made up of 11 amino acids. From germline, CDR1 is WSHSY and CDR2 SAAADI. Trimming shortened V by 7 bases and J by 7 bases, and 8 bases separated the two germline ends. The CDR3 nucleotides are TGCGCCAGCACCAGGGGAAATGAGCAGTTCTTC. Amino acid sequence: CASTRGNEQFF.

CDR3 sequence (DNA): TGTGCCAGCAGAAACAGGGGACCTAATTCACCCCTCCACTTT. Residues: CASRNRGPNSPLHF. J is TRBJ1-6 and V is TRBV2; 7 bases match TRBD1. The CDR3 runs 14 residues. Looked up from germline, CDR1 is SNHLY and CDR2 is FYNNEI. The J segment lost 6 bases and the V segment lost 6 bases, leaving 5 bases of the junction unmatched.

The V call is TRBV7-3, the J call TRBJ1-4, with unresolved D. The CDR3 has 15 residues. V was trimmed by 5 bases and J by 8 bases, leaving 18 bases between them. Germline CDR1 is SGHTA and CDR2 is FQGTGA. In DNA form, the CDR3 reads TGTGCCAGCAGCCTCAACCGAGTCGAGGGCGAAAAACTGTTTTTT. Amino acids: CASSLNRVEGEKLFF.

The chain joins TRBV30 to TRBJ2-7; tentatively, D is TRBD2 (7 bases). This CDR3 spans 15 amino acids. The germline V gene has CDR1 GTSNPN and CDR2 SVGIG (reference sequence). V dropped 3 bases and J dropped 1 base, with 16 bases sitting between them. CDR3 sequence reads: CAWRDLGGRSYEQYF. The CDR3 nucleotides read TGTGCCTGGAGGGACTTGGGGGGGCGTTCCTACGAGCAGTACTTC.

Only a few counts were recorded for this clone. The gene calls are TRBV7-3 and TRBJ1-1, with 7 bases fitting TRBD1. CDR1 SGHTA and CDR2 FQGTGA come from the germline V gene. The CDR3 spans 15 residues. Losses at the gene ends were 5 bases for V and 0 bases for J; bases not matched to a gene: 6. The CDR3 sequence: CASSPQTGLNTEAFF. The DNA of the CDR3 is TGTGCCAGCAGCCCTCAGACAGGGCTGAACACTGAAGCTTTCTTT.

In the case of this clone: Within the sample, other DNA sequences also encode this same CDR3. The rearrangement links TRBV27 to TRBJ1-6, with no clear D. Germline V lookup: CDR1 MNHEY, CDR2 SMNVEV (reference sequence). CDR3 length: 15 residues. V was pared by 7 bases and J by 4 bases, with 14 bases between. The CDR3 bases are TGTGCCAGCACTCACCGGAGCTCTTATAATTCACCCCTCCACTTT. Amino acids: CASTHRSSYNSPLHF.

V and J are TRBV14 and TRBJ2-3; D unresolved. Germline assignment: CDR1 SGHDN and CDR2 FVKESK. The CDR3 totals 15 residues. The ends were cut back, 5 bases at V and 4 bases at J, with 16 bases in the middle. The CDR3 region is CASSARRERPDTQYF. As DNA, the CDR3 is TGTGCCAGCAGCGCGCGACGCGAGAGGCCAGATACGCAGTATTTT.

V is TRBV14 and J is TRBJ2-3, with a tentative D call TRBD1 (6 bases). The CDR3 totals 18 residues. Looked up from germline, CDR1 is SGHDN and CDR2 is FVKESK. Trimming cost V 0 bases and J 1 base, with 17 bases left between them. This chain's CDR3 is CASSQDKAGRGGTDTQYF. In DNA, the CDR3 is TGTGCCAGCAGCCAAGATAAGGCGGGCAGGGGCGGCACAGATACGCAGTATTTT. The full variable domain, completed using reference TRBV14 and TRBJ2-3, is EAGVTQFPSHSVIEKGQTVTLRCDPISGHDNLYWYRRVMGKEIKFLLHFVKESKQDESGMPNNRFLAERTGGTYSTLKVQPAELEDSGVYFCASSQDKAGRGGTDTQYFGPGTRLTVL.

This chain joins TRBV5-1 and TRBJ2-3; no clear D. Trimming cost V 1 base and J 2 bases, with 8 bases left between them. There are 14 residues in the CDR3. Per the germline V gene, CDR1 is SGHRS and CDR2 is YFSETQ. CDR3 DNA: TGCGCCAGCAGCTTGAGGTCAAACACAGATACGCAGTATTTT. It is translated as CASSLRSNTDTQYF.

The gene calls are TRBV7-2 and TRBJ2-7; D ambiguous. Germline V gene sequence: CDR1 SGHTA, CDR2 FQGNSA. This CDR3 contains 14 residues. Trimming stripped 1 base from V and 0 bases from J, with 7 bases between. The CDR3 loop reads CASSLESVSYEQYF. Written as DNA, the CDR3 is TGTGCCAGCAGCTTAGAATCTGTCTCCTACGAGCAGTACTTC.

Regarding this clone: The same CDR3 also results from other DNA sequences found in this sample. J is TRBJ2-2 and V is TRBV7-2; D gene ambiguous. This CDR3 is built from 13 residues. Per the germline V gene, CDR1 is SGHTA and CDR2 is FQGNSA. Trimming cost V 3 bases and J 1 base, with 3 bases left between them. CDR3 sequence: CASSLLNTGELFF. The CDR3 region has the DNA TGTGCCAGCAGCTTGTTGAACACCGGGGAGCTGTTTTTT.